This T cell receptor beta chain was sequenced for a study of cytomegalovirus exposure and HLA in healthy donors. The PCR was carried out with 60 Vbeta primers and 13 Jbeta primers. Profiled with immunoSEQ multiplex PCR; TCRdb holds only in-frame clones, not every one. The sample has 150,000 or so clones, and its top ten clones hold 2.1%. The sequence came from a man younger than 40 in good health and CMV-seronegative. Specimen: PBMCs.

Here the CDR3 reads CASSYSGDTGELFF. For the CDR3, the DNA is TGTGCCAGCAGTTACTCCGGGGACACCGGGGAGCTGTTTTTT. The rearrangement joins TRBV6-5 to TRBJ2-2, with a possible D match to TRBD2 (5 bases). From germline, CDR1 is MNHEY and CDR2 SVGAGI. V dropped 0 bases and J dropped 3 bases, with 5 bases sitting between them. The CDR3 loop spans 14 amino acids.